One T cell receptor (beta chain) is described in this entry. The antigen is not known. TCR beta VDJ and CDR3 profiles were obtained from a genomic DNA template. One entry per CDR3 protein results from TCRdb running MiXCR on the reads. The sample lists approximately 470,000 distinct CDR3 sequences, over 25% occurring once. An expansion of CD8+CD57+ cells by flow cytometry had been shown in patients chosen for sequencing. The sample is drawn from a study of CD8+CD57+ T cells in acquired aplastic anemia. In the study overall: Each DNA sample taken from sorted CD4+ and CD8+ cells came to 3 to 4 ug on average.

Deletions cut 4 bases from V and 2 bases from J, with 9 bases between. The CDR3 has 14 residues. Per the germline V gene, CDR1 is ENHRY and CDR2 is SYGVKD. Findings and caveats of the study: Patients and healthy controls showed no significant CD8+ Simpson's diversity difference.

The gene calls are TRBV10-3 and TRBJ2-1, with a tentative D call TRBD2 (7 bases). The receptor comes from a human donor with aplastic anemia. The specimen was sorted CD4+, CD8+, or CD8+CD57+ T cells (not recorded which) from PBMCs. The CDR3 DNA reads TGTGCCATCAGTGCCGGGGGGCCCTACAATGAGCAGTTCTTC. Its translation is CAISAGGPYNEQFF.